The rows below give T cell receptor beta chains drawn from one sample of a study of T cells in Graves' hyperthyroidism and ophthalmopathy. TCRdb called the multiplex PCR reads again in MiXCR, with one record for every CDR3 protein. The sample lists around 690,000 distinct CDR3 sequences, about a fifth occurring once. The sample taken for sequencing was blood. These TCRs come from a man younger than 40 with Graves' ophthalmopathy. The CDR3 runs from the conserved cysteine through the conserved F or W. D genes are given only for firm matches.

.	TRBV4-3	TRBJ2-5	CASSPSAVSKETQYF
.	TRBV5-1	TRBJ2-7	CASSLGFRDLHYEQYF
TRBD1	TRBV6-2/TRBV6-3	TRBJ2-3	CASSYDRGGDTQYF
TRBD1	TRBV29-1	TRBJ1-2	CSVRDRDRDRRYGYTF
.	TRBV7-9	TRBJ1-1	CASSLAATEAFF
TRBD1	TRBV30	TRBJ2-5	CAWSPGQGGRETQYF
TRBD2	TRBV5-1	TRBJ2-1	CASSPGTSPNSEQFF
TRBD2	TRBV7-8	TRBJ2-7	CASSSSPGLAAYEQYF
.	TRBV27	TRBJ2-3	CASSLDRASGTDTQYF
.	TRBV2	TRBJ2-5	CASRRRRGMRETQYF